These 31 T cell receptor beta chains were all obtained from the same sample, sequenced in a study of CD8 T cells in Susac syndrome. After extraction with the RNeasy kit, roughly 0.45 to 1 ug of the RNA was reverse transcribed using random hexamers. From the immunoSEQ multiplex PCR reads, TCRdb called clonotypes with MiXCR, one entry per CDR3 protein. This sample has roughly 100,000 distinct CDR3 sequences, with roughly 95% found just once. The sequenced sample was CD8+ T cells from PBMCs. The receptors derive from a human donor with Susac syndrome.

The chain links TRBV14 to TRBJ2-5; D is possibly TRBD1 (6 bases). The germline V gene has CDR1 SGHDN and CDR2 FVKESK. V lost 2 bases and J lost 2, with 9 bases in between. This CDR3 contains 14 residues. The CDR3 sequence is CASSQRDIQETQYF. CDR3 nucleotides: TGTGCCAGCAGCCAAAGGGACATTCAAGAGACCCAGTACTTC.

For the CDR3, the DNA is TGTGCCAGCAACCAGGGACCGATCTATGGCTACACCTTC. Translated: CASNQGPIYGYTF. The chain is built from TRBV28 and TRBJ1-2; possible D gene TRBD1, 5 bases. The V end lost 7 bases, the J end lost 4 bases, and 13 bases lay between the germline ends. Germline-derived CDR1 and CDR2 are MDHEN and SYDVKM. The CDR3 consists of 13 residues.

The chain joins TRBV7-3 to TRBJ2-1; TRBD1 is a possible D gene (6 bases). The V end lost 5 bases, the J end lost 8 bases, and 16 bases lay between the germline ends. Germline V gives CDR1 SGHTA, CDR2 FQGTGA. The CDR3 loop spans 14 amino acids. The CDR3, as DNA: TGTGCCAGCAGCATCAGGGGTAGAGGGGATGAGCAGTTCTTC. This translates into CASSIRGRGDEQFF. Based on the CDR3 plus reference TRBV7-3 and TRBJ2-1, the full variable domain is GAGVSQTPSNKVTEKGKYVELRCDPISGHTALYWYRQSLGQGPEFLIYFQGTGAADDSGLPNDRFFAVRPEGSVSTLKIQRTERGDSAVYLCASSIRGRGDEQFFGPGTRLTVL.

V usage is TRBV12-3 or TRBV12-4 and J usage is TRBJ1-1, with a tentative D call TRBD1 (6 bases). CDR3 length: 16 amino acids. Trimming took off 3 bases at V and 6 bases at J, with 20 bases between the two ends. CDR3 residues: CASSFPSRGGNPEAFF. The CDR3 DNA reads TGTGCCAGCAGTTTTCCTTCCAGGGGAGGTAACCCTGAAGCTTTCTTT.

The rearrangement links TRBV5-1 to TRBJ1-2; D remains ambiguous. CDR1 is SGHRS, CDR2 YFSETQ, per germline. The CDR3 totals 14 residues. The V and J ends lost 0 bases and 2 bases respectively, with 8 bases between them. The CDR3 sequence is CASSLATTNYGYTF. The DNA of the CDR3 is TGCGCCAGCAGCTTGGCGACTACCAACTATGGCTACACCTTC.

The chain couples TRBV20-1 to TRBJ2-3, with 7 bases matching TRBD1. This CDR3 contains 16 residues. Per germline, CDR1 DFQATT and CDR2 SNEGSKA (reference sequence). V lost 6 bases to trimming and J lost 2 bases; unmatched junction nucleotides: 14. CDR3 DNA: TGCAGTGCAGTAAAACCGGGACAGATCACCACAGATACGCAGTATTTT. Its translation is CSAVKPGQITTDTQYF.

This sequence joins TRBV29-1 and TRBJ2-3; D gene unclear. V shed 0 bases and J shed 2 bases, with 9 bases lying between them. The CDR3 totals 14 residues. CDR1 SQVTM and CDR2 ANQGSEA come from the germline V gene. Here the CDR3 DNA reads TGCAGCGTTGAAGATCTGGGATTCACAGATACGCAGTATTTT. It specifies CSVEDLGFTDTQYF.

The chain combines TRBV20-1 with TRBJ2-7; the D gene is possibly TRBD1 (5 bases). V was pared by 0 bases and J by 4 bases, with 7 bases between. From germline, CDR1 is DFQATT and CDR2 SNEGSKA (reference sequence). CDR3 length equals 12 residues. CDR3 amino acids: CSARDQGYEQYF. CDR3 DNA: TGCAGTGCTAGAGATCAGGGTTACGAGCAGTACTTC.

This rearrangement joins TRBV27 to TRBJ2-2; perhaps TRBD2 as D (6 bases). CDR1 and CDR2 from the germline V gene are MNHEY and SMNVEV (reference sequence). CDR3 length equals 15 residues. With 2 bases removed from V and 3 bases from J, the gap between germline ends came to 10 bases. The CDR3 sequence: CASSLRRRDTGELFF. CDR3 coding DNA: TGTGCCAGCAGTTTACGGAGGAGGGACACCGGGGAGCTGTTTTTT.

The chain carries TRBV20-1 and TRBJ1-1; weak D call: TRBD1 (5 bases). The CDR3 is 14 residues long. Per the germline V gene, CDR1 is DFQATT and CDR2 is SNEGSKA (reference sequence). With 1 base removed from V and 1 base from J, the gap between germline ends came to 10 bases. CDR3 residues: CSARAVTGNTEAFF. CDR3 in DNA: TGCAGTGCTAGAGCCGTAACAGGGAACACTGAAGCTTTCTTT.

The rearrangement joins TRBV20-1 to TRBJ1-5; D is unclear. Germline V gene data show CDR1 as DFQATT and CDR2 as SNEGSKA (reference sequence). The V gene lost 1 base and the J gene lost 0 bases, with 10 bases spanning the gap. The CDR3 is made up of 15 amino acids. As DNA, the CDR3 is TGCAGTGCTAGAGTCATTGGAATTAGCAATCAGCCCCAGCATTTT. This codes for CSARVIGISNQPQHF.

The chain links TRBV30 to TRBJ2-1; D may match TRBD1 or TRBD2 (6 bases each). CDR1 GTSNPN and CDR2 SVGIG come from the germline V gene (reference sequence). V was clipped by 1 base and J by 7 bases, with 8 bases between them. The CDR3 consists of 12 residues. The CDR3 loop reads CAWSGGANEQFF. In nucleotides, the CDR3 is TGTGCCTGGAGTGGGGGGGCTAATGAGCAGTTCTTC. Looking up the rest from reference TRBV30 and TRBJ2-1 gives the full variable domain: SQTIHQWPATLVQPVGSPLSLECTVEGTSNPNLYWYRQAAGRGLQLLFYSVGIGQISSEVPQNLSASRPQDRQFILSSKKLLLSDSGFYLCAWSGGANEQFFGPGTRLTVL.

The J gene is TRBJ1-6, the V gene TRBV7-9; D is uncertain. V lost 4 bases and J lost 9, with 10 bases in between. This CDR3 contains 13 residues. Germline V lookup: CDR1 SEHNR, CDR2 FQNEAQ (reference sequence). The CDR3 region has the DNA TGTGCCAGCAGCTCGGGTCGGAGTTCACCCCTCCACTTT. This gives the protein CASSSGRSSPLHF.

This chain links TRBV30 with TRBJ1-1; D gene uncertain. Germline values: CDR1 GTSNPN, CDR2 SVGIG (reference sequence). The CDR3 runs 12 residues. V shed 2 bases and J shed 1 base, with 5 bases lying between them. This chain's CDR3 is CAWSLGNTEAFF. CDR3 in DNA: TGTGCCTGGAGTTTGGGGAACACTGAAGCTTTCTTT.

This clonotype was found once. The chain recombines TRBV20-1 with TRBJ2-7; 10 bases align to TRBD1. The J segment lost 5 bases and the V segment lost 3 bases, leaving 1 base of the junction unmatched. Germline V CDR1 and CDR2: DFQATT, SNEGSKA (reference sequence). The CDR3 sequence is 12 residues long. The CDR3 DNA follows: TGCAGTGCTAGTGGGACAGGGGACGAGCAGTACTTC. Protein sequence: CSASGTGDEQYF.

J is TRBJ1-1 and V is TRBV20-1, with D perhaps matching TRBD1 (5 bases). Germline values: CDR1 DFQATT, CDR2 SNEGSKA (reference sequence). The CDR3 sequence is 17 residues long. The V end lost 2 bases, the J end lost 4 bases, and 23 bases lay between the germline ends. The CDR3 sequence: CSARTQRWGNRATEAFF. The CDR3 DNA follows: TGCAGTGCTAGAACCCAACGTTGGGGGAATCGTGCCACTGAAGCTTTCTTT.

V usage is TRBV7-2 and J usage is TRBJ2-5; D call uncertain. Trimming pared 5 bases from V and 1 base from J, leaving 8 bases between. Germline V lookup: CDR1 SGHTA, CDR2 FQGNSA. This CDR3 is built from 13 residues. The CDR3 is CASSPRTQETQYF. In nucleotides, the CDR3 is TGTGCCAGCAGCCCTAGGACCCAAGAGACCCAGTACTTC.

The sample holds one count of this clonotype. V and J are TRBV6-2 or TRBV6-3 and TRBJ2-7; D not resolved. Germline V gene data show CDR1 as MNHEY and CDR2 as SVGEGT. V lost 0 bases and J 2 bases, leaving 8 bases between the germline ends. This CDR3 spans 14 amino acids. CDR3 amino acids: CASSYSVGAYEQYF. The CDR3 DNA reads TGTGCCAGCAGTTACTCCGTTGGGGCCTACGAGCAGTACTTC.

The V gene is TRBV12-3 or TRBV12-4, the J gene TRBJ1-1; TRBD1 is a possible D gene (6 bases). The CDR3 sequence is 14 residues long. V was cut by 5 bases and J by 0 bases, with 10 bases left in between. The CDR3 region has the DNA TGTGCCAGCAGTGGGGGACAACTGAACACTGAAGCTTTCTTT. Amino acid sequence: CASSGGQLNTEAFF.

The chain couples TRBV20-1 to TRBJ2-3; 12 nucleotides match TRBD2. Trimming at V came to 5 bases and at J to 5 bases, leaving 5 bases not matched to a gene. The CDR3 is 14 amino acids. In germline, CDR1 is DFQATT, CDR2 SNEGSKA (reference sequence). The CDR3 nucleotides read TGCAGTGCTGCTAGCGGGGGGGCGGGAGATACGCAGTATTTT. As protein: CSAASGGAGDTQYF.

The chain joins TRBV5-6 to TRBJ2-1, with 7 bases fitting TRBD2. Germline V lookup: CDR1 SGHDT, CDR2 YYEEEE. CDR3 length: 17 residues. With V trimmed by 4 bases and J by 4 bases, 14 bases remained unmatched. The CDR3 here is CASSDGTIRISYNEQFF. CDR3 coding DNA: TGTGCCAGCAGCGACGGGACTATCAGAATTTCGTACAATGAGCAGTTCTTC.

The chain uses TRBV2 and TRBJ2-5; D is possibly TRBD1 or TRBD2 (6 bases each). Germline assignment: CDR1 SNHLY and CDR2 FYNNEI. The CDR3 is 14 residues long. V was shortened by 3 bases and J by 5 bases, with 13 bases between the two germline ends. The CDR3 loop reads CASSERGHRETQYF. CDR3 nucleotide sequence: TGTGCCAGCAGTGAGCGGGGACACCGGGAGACCCAGTACTTC.

V is TRBV29-1 and J is TRBJ2-7, with 9 bases fitting TRBD1. Looked up from germline, CDR1 is SQVTM and CDR2 is ANQGSEA. J lost 3 bases, V lost 6 bases, and 9 bases had no gene match. The CDR3 is made up of 14 amino acids. The CDR3 here is CSVHTSGQGYEQYF. The CDR3 coding sequence is TGCAGCGTCCATACCTCGGGACAGGGCTACGAGCAGTACTTC.

The chain links TRBV20-1 to TRBJ2-5; 9 bases are a match to TRBD2. V shed 6 bases and J 1 base; nucleotides not matched to a gene: 12. The CDR3 loop spans 16 amino acids. CDR1 and CDR2 (germline): DFQATT, SNEGSKA (reference sequence). For the CDR3, the DNA is TGCAGTGCCGGATTAGCGGGGGACCCTCTCCAAGAGACCCAGTACTTC. The encoded protein is CSAGLAGDPLQETQYF.

The chain joins TRBV6-5 to TRBJ2-5; D gene unclear. V was clipped by 3 bases and J by 6 bases, with 11 bases between them. CDR1 and CDR2 (germline): MNHEY, SVGAGI. The CDR3 is 13 residues long. The DNA for the CDR3 is TGTGCCAGCAGTTATTCACCATCCAAGACCCAGTACTTC. This sequence encodes CASSYSPSKTQYF.

CDR3 DNA sequence: TGTGCCAGCAGCCAGGGACAGACCTTCTATGGCTACACCTTC. Encoded protein: CASSQGQTFYGYTF. This chain uses TRBV5-6 with TRBJ1-2; 7 bases match TRBD1. Germline CDR1 reads SGHDT; CDR2 reads YYEEEE. CDR3 size: 14 residues. The ends lost 4 bases at V and 4 bases at J; junction bases unmatched: 7.

The genes are TRBV6-5 and TRBJ1-1; tentatively, D is TRBD1 (5 bases). Trimming cost V 10 bases and J 1 base, with 10 bases left between them. CDR3 length equals 12 residues. CDR1 is MNHEY and CDR2 is SVGAGI in the germline V gene. The CDR3: CAIQGTNTEAFF. The CDR3 bases are TGTGCCATCCAAGGGACGAACACTGAAGCTTTCTTT.

The chain links TRBV20-1 to TRBJ1-2; D is ambiguous. This CDR3 has 13 residues. Germline lookup yields CDR1 DFQATT and CDR2 SNEGSKA (reference sequence). Trimming took off 6 bases at V and 6 bases at J, with 17 bases between the two ends. The CDR3 sequence: CSAAGLTTHGYTF. The CDR3 DNA is TGCAGTGCCGCAGGTCTGACCACGCATGGCTACACCTTC.

The V call is TRBV6-7, the J call TRBJ2-7; D is unclear. TRBV6-7 is treated as an ORF (open reading frame) with a function not yet certain. The CDR3 contains 13 residues. With 7 bases removed from V and 6 bases from J, the gap between germline ends came to 16 bases. This CDR3 is CASTPKGWREQYF. CDR3 bases: TGTGCCAGCACTCCGAAAGGGTGGCGCGAGCAGTACTTC.

This clonotype was seen only once. The gene calls are TRBV29-1 and TRBJ1-2, with 9 bases identical to TRBD1. The CDR3 is 13 residues long. The V gene end was trimmed by 7 bases and the J gene end by 4 bases; junction bases not matched to a gene: 7. Germline assignment: CDR1 SQVTM and CDR2 ANQGSEA. The CDR3 loop reads CSAPGQGVYGYTF. CDR3 DNA: TGCAGCGCTCCGGGACAGGGAGTCTATGGCTACACCTTC.

This clonotype has a single count. The chain links TRBV9 to TRBJ1-2, with D possibly matching TRBD1 (5 bases). The CDR3 totals 12 residues. Per germline, CDR1 SGDLS and CDR2 YYNGEE. Trimming removed 0 bases at V and 6 bases at J, with 6 bases between. The CDR3 protein is CASSVGGDGYTF. CDR3 DNA: TGTGCCAGCAGCGTAGGGGGGGATGGCTACACCTTC.